One sample yielded the 16 T cell receptor beta chains listed below, sequenced in a study of blood T cells in healthy people across ages. A J-beta primer mix and a sample-barcoded 5' primer were used in a second PCR of about 6 to 12 cycles. TCRdb recomputed calls from the 5' RACE reads with MiXCR, one row per CDR3 protein. The table includes 800,000 to 900,000 distinct CDR3 sequences, less than 80% detected once. The sample comprised blood. The receptors were sampled from a man aged 25 to 40 in good health.

This clonotype was observed a few times. V usage is TRBV6-5 and J usage is TRBJ2-1; the D gene is possibly TRBD1 (5 bases). Germline V gene lookup returns CDR1 MNHEY and CDR2 SVGAGI. The V end was cut by 6 bases, the J end by 9 bases, with 9 bases between. The CDR3 is 11 amino acids. In DNA form, the CDR3 reads TGTGCCAGCAGCAGCCAGGGTGAGCAGTTCTTC. It yields the protein CASSSQGEQFF.

The chain has TRBV28 and TRBJ2-1; D might be TRBD2 (7 bases). Trimming stripped 7 bases from V and 2 bases from J, with 12 bases between. From germline, CDR1 is MDHEN and CDR2 SYDVKM. The CDR3 length is 14 residues. The CDR3 DNA reads TGTGCCAGCACCGGCGGGGGCGCCTACAATGAGCAGTTCTTC. Translated: CASTGGGAYNEQFF.

J is TRBJ2-7 and V is TRBV6-5, with unresolved D. Germline V gene sequence: CDR1 MNHEY, CDR2 SVGAGI. The V end lost 5 bases, the J end lost 6 bases, and 14 bases lay between the germline ends. The CDR3 has 13 residues. CDR3 in amino acids: CASSTGRSPEQYF. CDR3 nucleotides: TGTGCCAGCAGTACGGGTCGAAGTCCCGAGCAGTACTTC.

This chain links TRBV27 with TRBJ2-1, with D possibly being TRBD1 (6 bases). Germline V gene lookup returns CDR1 MNHEY and CDR2 SMNVEV (reference sequence). This CDR3 has 15 amino acids. V gave up 6 bases and J gave up 7 bases, with 19 bases separating them. CDR3 sequence: CASSRTGSIGNEQFF. In nucleotides, the CDR3 is TGTGCCAGCAGCCGTACAGGGAGCATAGGGAATGAGCAGTTCTTC.

This chain uses TRBV6-1 with TRBJ1-5; D unresolved. The germline V gene encodes CDR1 MNHNS and CDR2 SASEGT. The CDR3 loop spans 14 amino acids. Trimming removed 8 bases at V and 0 bases at J, with 11 bases between. The CDR3 nucleotides are TGTGCCAGCCAAGGAGTTTATAGCAATCAGCCCCAGCATTTT. Protein: CASQGVYSNQPQHF.

The V and J genes are TRBV3-1 and TRBJ2-3, with TRBD1 identical over 7 bases. After removal of 0 bases from V and 11 bases from J, the junction contained 14 bases not matched to a gene. The germline V gene has CDR1 LGHDT and CDR2 YNNKEL (reference sequence). The CDR3 consists of 16 residues. In nucleotides, the CDR3 is TGTGCCAGCAGCCAAGATCTAACAGGGGCCCAACAGGGGCAGTATTTT. Protein: CASSQDLTGAQQGQYF.

V and J are TRBV28 and TRBJ2-2; 13 nucleotides line up with TRBD2. The junction had 6 bases not matched to a gene; V was cut back by 8 bases and J by 6 bases. The CDR3 sequence is 15 residues long. In germline, CDR1 is MDHEN, CDR2 SYDVKM. The CDR3 DNA sequence: TGTGCCAGCGGCGGACTAGCGGGGGTTCCCGGGGAGCTGTTTTTT. Translated, it gives CASGGLAGVPGELFF.

The chain carries TRBV9 and TRBJ2-7; 8 bases map to TRBD2. The CDR3 contains 16 residues. Losses at the gene ends were 4 bases for V and 0 bases for J; bases not matched to a gene: 9. The germline V gene has CDR1 SGDLS and CDR2 YYNGEE. This CDR3 is CASSPSTGTSSYEQYF. The CDR3 DNA is TGTGCCAGCAGCCCTTCAACCGGGACTAGCTCCTACGAGCAGTACTTC.

As for this clonotype: A much bigger clone sits one base away, suggesting this may be a read error. J is TRBJ2-1 and V is TRBV5-1; no definite D call. The CDR3 sequence is 15 residues long. Germline assignment: CDR1 SGHRS and CDR2 YFSETQ. Here the CDR3 DNA reads TGCGCCGGCAGCTTGGCCGGAACTGGCTACAATGAGCAGTTCTTC. This sequence encodes CAGSLAGTGYNEQFF.

The chain employs TRBV11-2 and TRBJ2-5; 13 nucleotides agree with TRBD2. The trim removed 6 bases at V and 7 bases at J, leaving 11 bases unmatched. Germline CDR1 reads SGHAT; CDR2 reads FQNNGV. CDR3 size: 16 residues. In DNA form, the CDR3 reads TGTGCCAGCAGTCCACGGACTAGCGGGGGAGTTTGGACCCAGTACTTC. Translating gives CASSPRTSGGVWTQYF. The whole variable domain, remainder taken from reference TRBV11-2 and TRBJ2-5, is EAGVAQSPRYKIIEKRQSVAFWCNPISGHATLYWYQQILGQGPKLLIQFQNNGVVDDSQLPKDRFSAERLKGVDSTLKIQPAKLEDSAVYLCASSPRTSGGVWTQYFGPGTRLLVL.

This clonotype was observed once. The chain combines TRBV28 with TRBJ1-2; D remains ambiguous. Germline V gene lookup returns CDR1 MDHEN and CDR2 SYDVKM. The CDR3 sequence is 16 residues long. V was pared by 3 bases and J by 0 bases, with 14 bases between. CDR3 residues: CASSLLSGGANYGYTF. In DNA, the CDR3 is TGTGCCAGCAGTTTGTTATCTGGAGGAGCTAACTATGGCTACACCTTC.

The chain joins TRBV12-3 or TRBV12-4 to TRBJ2-3; 9 bases align to TRBD1. The CDR3 consists of 15 residues. V shed 6 bases, J shed 6 bases, and the junction held 10 bases outside the gene matches. CDR3 sequence: CASSHQGQGSDTQYF. In DNA form, the CDR3 reads TGTGCCAGCAGCCATCAGGGACAGGGCAGCGATACGCAGTATTTT.

This clonotype has more than one count but fewer than ten. This chain links TRBV7-2 with TRBJ2-4; D gene unclear. V lost 0 bases, J lost 2 bases, and 11 bases lay in between. Germline V gives CDR1 SGHTA, CDR2 FQGNSA. This CDR3 has 16 residues. The CDR3 loop is CASSLAFTKTKNIQYF. CDR3 coding DNA: TGTGCCAGCAGCTTAGCGTTCACGAAAACCAAAAACATTCAGTACTTC.

This chain uses TRBV28 with TRBJ1-1, with 7 positions matching TRBD1. CDR3 size: 15 residues. Germline CDR1 MDHEN, CDR2 SYDVKM. The V segment lost 5 bases and the J segment 4 bases; nucleotides outside the gene matches: 10. CDR3 nucleotide sequence: TGTGCCAGCAGTCTACCACAGGGGTCGCCCACTGAAGCTTTCTTT. Residues: CASSLPQGSPTEAFF.

This sequence joins TRBV6-1 and TRBJ1-5; the match to TRBD1 covers 7 bases. The CDR3 has 15 residues. With 7 bases clipped from V and 5 bases from J, the junction kept 11 bases outside the gene matches. Germline V gene data show CDR1 as MNHNS and CDR2 as SASEGT. The CDR3: CASIMTGTRDQPQHF. CDR3 in DNA: TGTGCCAGCATTATGACAGGGACGAGGGATCAGCCCCAGCATTTT.

A remark on this clonotype: A much larger clone differs from this one at a single base, so this may be a read error. The J gene is TRBJ2-5, the V gene TRBV25-1, with TRBD1 matching 9 bases. Germline CDR1 and CDR2: MGHDK and SYGVNS. Trimming removed 4 bases from V and 2 bases from J; junction bases left unmatched: 8. The CDR3 spans 16 residues. CDR3 nucleotide sequence: TGTGCCAGCAGTGTCTCCAGGGACAGGGTACAAGAGACCCAGTACTTC. This codes for CASSVSRDRVQETQYF. Together with reference TRBV25-1 and TRBJ2-5, the CDR3 gives the full variable domain: EADIYQTPRYLVIGTGKKITLECSQTMGHDKMYWYQQDPGMELHLIHYSYGVNSTEKGDLSSESTVSRIRTEHFPLTLESARPSHTSQYLCASSVSRDRVQETQYFGPGTRLLVL.